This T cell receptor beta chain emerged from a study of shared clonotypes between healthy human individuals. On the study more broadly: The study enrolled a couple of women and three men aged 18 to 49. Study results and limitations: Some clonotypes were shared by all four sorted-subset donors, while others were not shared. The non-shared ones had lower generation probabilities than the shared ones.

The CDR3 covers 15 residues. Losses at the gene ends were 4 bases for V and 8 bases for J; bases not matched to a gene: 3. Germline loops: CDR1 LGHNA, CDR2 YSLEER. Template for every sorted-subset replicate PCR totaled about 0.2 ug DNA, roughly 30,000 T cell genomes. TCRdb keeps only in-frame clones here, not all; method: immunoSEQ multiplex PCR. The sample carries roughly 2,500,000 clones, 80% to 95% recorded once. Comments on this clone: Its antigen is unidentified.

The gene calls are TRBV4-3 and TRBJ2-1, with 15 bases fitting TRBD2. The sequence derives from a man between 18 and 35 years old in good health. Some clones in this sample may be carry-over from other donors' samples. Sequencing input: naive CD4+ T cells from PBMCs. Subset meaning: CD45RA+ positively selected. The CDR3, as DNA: TGCGCCAGCAGCCGCGGACTAGCGGGAGGGTATGAGCAGTTCTTC. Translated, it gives CASSRGLAGGYEQFF.